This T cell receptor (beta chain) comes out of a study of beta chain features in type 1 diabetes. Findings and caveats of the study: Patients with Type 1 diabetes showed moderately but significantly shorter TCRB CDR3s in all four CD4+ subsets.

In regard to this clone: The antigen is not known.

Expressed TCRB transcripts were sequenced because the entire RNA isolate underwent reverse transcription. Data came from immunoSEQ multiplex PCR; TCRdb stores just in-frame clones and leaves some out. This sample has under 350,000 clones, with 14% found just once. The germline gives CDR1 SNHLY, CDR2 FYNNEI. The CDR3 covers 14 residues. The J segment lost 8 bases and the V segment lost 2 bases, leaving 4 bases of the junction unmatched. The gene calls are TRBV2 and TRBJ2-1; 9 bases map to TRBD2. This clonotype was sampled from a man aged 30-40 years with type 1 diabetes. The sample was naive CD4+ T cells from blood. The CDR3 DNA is TGTGCCAGCAGTGAACTAGCGGGGAGCGATGAGCAGTTCTTC. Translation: CASSELAGSDEQFF.